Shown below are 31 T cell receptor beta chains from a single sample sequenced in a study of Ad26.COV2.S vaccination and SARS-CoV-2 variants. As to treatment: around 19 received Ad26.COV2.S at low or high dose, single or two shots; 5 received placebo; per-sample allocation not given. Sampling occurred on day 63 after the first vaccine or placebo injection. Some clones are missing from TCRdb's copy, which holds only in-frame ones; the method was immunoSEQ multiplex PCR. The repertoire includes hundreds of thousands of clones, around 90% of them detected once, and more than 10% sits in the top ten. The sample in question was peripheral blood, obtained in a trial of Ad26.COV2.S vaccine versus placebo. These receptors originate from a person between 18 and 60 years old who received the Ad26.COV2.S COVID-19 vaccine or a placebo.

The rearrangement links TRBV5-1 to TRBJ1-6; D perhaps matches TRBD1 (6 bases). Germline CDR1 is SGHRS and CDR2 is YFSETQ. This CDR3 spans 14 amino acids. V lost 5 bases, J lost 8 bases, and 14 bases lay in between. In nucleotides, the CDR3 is TGCGCCAGCAGGCCCCAGGGGTGGGATTCACCCCTCCACTTT. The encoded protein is CASRPQGWDSPLHF.

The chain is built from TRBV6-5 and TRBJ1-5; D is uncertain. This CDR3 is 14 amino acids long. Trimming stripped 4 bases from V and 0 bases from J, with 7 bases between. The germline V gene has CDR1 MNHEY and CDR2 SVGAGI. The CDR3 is CASSLKYSNQPQHF. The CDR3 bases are TGTGCCAGCAGTTTAAAATATAGCAATCAGCCCCAGCATTTT.

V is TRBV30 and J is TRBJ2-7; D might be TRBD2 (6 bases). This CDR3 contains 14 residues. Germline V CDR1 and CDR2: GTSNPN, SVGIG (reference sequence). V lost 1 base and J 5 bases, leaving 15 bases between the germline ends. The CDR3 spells CAWSATNSGDEQYF. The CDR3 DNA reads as TGTGCCTGGAGTGCCACCAATAGCGGCGACGAGCAGTACTTC.

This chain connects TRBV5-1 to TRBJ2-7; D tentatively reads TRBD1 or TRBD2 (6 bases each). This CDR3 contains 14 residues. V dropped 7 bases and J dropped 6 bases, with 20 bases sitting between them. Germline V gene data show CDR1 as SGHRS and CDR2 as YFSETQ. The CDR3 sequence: CASGGGTTALEQYF. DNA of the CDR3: TGCGCCAGCGGCGGAGGGACAACGGCCCTCGAGCAGTACTTC.

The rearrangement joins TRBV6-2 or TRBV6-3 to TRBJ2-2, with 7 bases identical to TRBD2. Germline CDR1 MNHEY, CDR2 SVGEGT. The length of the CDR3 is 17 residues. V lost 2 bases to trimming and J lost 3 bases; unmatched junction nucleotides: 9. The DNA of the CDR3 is TGTGCCAGCAGTTACGGGAGGGACTATCGGGACACCGGGGAGCTGTTTTTT. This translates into CASSYGRDYRDTGELFF.

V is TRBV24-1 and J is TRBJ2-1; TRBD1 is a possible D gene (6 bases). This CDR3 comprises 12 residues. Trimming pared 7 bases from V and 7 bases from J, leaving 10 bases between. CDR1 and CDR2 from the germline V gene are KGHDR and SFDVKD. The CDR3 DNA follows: TGTGCCACCAGCACAGGGCCAAATGAGCAGTTCTTC. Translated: CATSTGPNEQFF.

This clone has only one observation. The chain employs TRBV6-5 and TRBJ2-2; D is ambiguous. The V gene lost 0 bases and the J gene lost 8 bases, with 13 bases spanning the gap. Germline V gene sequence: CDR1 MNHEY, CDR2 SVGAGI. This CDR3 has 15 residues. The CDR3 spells CASSYSLVEVGELFF. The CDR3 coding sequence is TGTGCCAGCAGTTACTCTCTAGTCGAGGTTGGGGAGCTGTTTTTT.

The CDR3 loop reads CASSESTKQYF. The CDR3 DNA sequence: TGTGCCAGCAGTGAGTCGACAAAGCAGTACTTC. The V gene is TRBV6-1, the J gene TRBJ2-7; D remains unclear. This CDR3 spans 11 amino acids. Germline V CDR1 and CDR2: MNHNS, SASEGT. Trimming cost V 3 bases and J 8 bases, with 8 bases left between them.

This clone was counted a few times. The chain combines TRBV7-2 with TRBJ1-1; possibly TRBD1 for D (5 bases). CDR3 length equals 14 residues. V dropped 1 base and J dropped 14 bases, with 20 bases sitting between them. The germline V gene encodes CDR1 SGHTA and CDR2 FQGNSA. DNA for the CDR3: TGTGCCAGCAGCTTAGTGATCCAGGGTGGTCCGCTCTTCTTT. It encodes CASSLVIQGGPLFF.

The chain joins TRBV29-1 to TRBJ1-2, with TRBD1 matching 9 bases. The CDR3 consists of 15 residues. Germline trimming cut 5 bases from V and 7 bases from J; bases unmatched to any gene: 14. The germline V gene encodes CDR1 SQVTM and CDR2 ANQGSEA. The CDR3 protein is CSVPTPGQGYFGYTF. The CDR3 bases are TGCAGCGTTCCTACCCCGGGACAGGGATATTTTGGCTACACCTTC.

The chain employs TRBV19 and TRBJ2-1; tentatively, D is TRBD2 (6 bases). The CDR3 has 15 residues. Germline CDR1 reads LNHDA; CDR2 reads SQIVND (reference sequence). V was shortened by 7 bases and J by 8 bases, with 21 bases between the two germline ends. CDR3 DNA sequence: TGTGCCAGTAAGTGGGGTGGTAGCGGAGCCCATGAGCAGTTCTTC. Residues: CASKWGGSGAHEQFF.

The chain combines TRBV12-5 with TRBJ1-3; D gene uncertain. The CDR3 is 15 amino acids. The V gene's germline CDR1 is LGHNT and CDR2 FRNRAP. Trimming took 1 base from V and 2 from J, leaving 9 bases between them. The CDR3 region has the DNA TGTGCTAGTGGTTTGGACAGCAGAGCTGGAAACACCATATATTTT. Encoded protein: CASGLDSRAGNTIYF.

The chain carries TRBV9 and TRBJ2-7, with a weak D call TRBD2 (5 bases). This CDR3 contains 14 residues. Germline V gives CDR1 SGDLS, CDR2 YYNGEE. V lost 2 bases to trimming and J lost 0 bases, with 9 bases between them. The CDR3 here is CASSVGVPSYEQYF. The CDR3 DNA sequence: TGTGCCAGCAGCGTCGGGGTCCCCTCCTACGAGCAGTACTTC.

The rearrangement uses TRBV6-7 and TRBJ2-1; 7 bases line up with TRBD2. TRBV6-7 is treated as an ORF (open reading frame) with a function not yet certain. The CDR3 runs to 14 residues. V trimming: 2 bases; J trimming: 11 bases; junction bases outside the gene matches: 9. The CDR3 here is CASSYESSGAQQFF. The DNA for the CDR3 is TGTGCCAGCAGTTACGAGTCTAGCGGTGCGCAGCAGTTCTTC.

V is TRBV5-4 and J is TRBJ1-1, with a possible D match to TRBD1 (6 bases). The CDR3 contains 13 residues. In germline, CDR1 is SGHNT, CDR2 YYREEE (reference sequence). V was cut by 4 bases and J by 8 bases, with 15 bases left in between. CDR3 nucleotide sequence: TGTGCCAGCAGCCGGGGGCAACGGGAGGAAGCTTTCTTT. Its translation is CASSRGQREEAFF.

The CDR3 DNA reads as TGTGCCAGCAGTTTATCCCGACGACAAGAGACCCAGTACTTC. Protein: CASSLSRRQETQYF. The rearrangement joins TRBV27 to TRBJ2-5, with unresolved D. V lost 0 bases and J 2 bases, leaving 7 bases between the germline ends. CDR3 size: 14 residues. CDR1 and CDR2 from the germline V gene are MNHEY and SMNVEV (reference sequence).

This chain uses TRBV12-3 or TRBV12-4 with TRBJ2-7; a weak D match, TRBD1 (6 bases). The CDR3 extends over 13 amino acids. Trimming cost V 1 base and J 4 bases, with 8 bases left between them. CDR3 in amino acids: CASSLVRGYEQYF. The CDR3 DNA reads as TGTGCCAGCAGTTTAGTTAGGGGGTACGAGCAGTACTTC.

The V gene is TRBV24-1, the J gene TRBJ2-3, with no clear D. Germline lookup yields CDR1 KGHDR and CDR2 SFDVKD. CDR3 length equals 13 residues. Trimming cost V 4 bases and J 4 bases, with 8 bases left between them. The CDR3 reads CATSDRSPDTQYF. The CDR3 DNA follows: TGTGCCACCAGTGACAGGAGTCCAGATACGCAGTATTTT.

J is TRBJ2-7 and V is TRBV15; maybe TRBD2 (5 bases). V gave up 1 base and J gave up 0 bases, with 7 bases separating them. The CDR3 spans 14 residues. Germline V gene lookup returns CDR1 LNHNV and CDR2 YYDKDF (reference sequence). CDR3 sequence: CATSRGRDSYEQYF. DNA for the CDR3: TGTGCCACCAGCAGAGGACGGGACTCCTACGAGCAGTACTTC.

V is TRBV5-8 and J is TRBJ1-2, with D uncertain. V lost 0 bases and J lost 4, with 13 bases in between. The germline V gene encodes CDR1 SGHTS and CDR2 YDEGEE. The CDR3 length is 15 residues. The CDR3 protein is CASSLGDNYGYGYTF. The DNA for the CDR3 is TGTGCCAGCAGCTTGGGCGACAACTACGGCTATGGCTACACCTTC.

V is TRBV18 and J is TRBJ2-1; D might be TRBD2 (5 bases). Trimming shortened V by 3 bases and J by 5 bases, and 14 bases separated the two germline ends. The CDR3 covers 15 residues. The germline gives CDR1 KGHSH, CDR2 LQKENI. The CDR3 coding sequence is TGTGCCAGCTCACCGGGGTTAATAGCGAACAATGAGCAGTTCTTC. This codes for CASSPGLIANNEQFF.

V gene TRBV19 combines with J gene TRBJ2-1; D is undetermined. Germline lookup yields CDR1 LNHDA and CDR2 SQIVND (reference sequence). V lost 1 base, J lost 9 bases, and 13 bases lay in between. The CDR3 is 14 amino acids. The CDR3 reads CASSIVARRAEQFF. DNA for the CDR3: TGTGCCAGTAGTATAGTGGCTAGAAGGGCTGAGCAGTTCTTC.

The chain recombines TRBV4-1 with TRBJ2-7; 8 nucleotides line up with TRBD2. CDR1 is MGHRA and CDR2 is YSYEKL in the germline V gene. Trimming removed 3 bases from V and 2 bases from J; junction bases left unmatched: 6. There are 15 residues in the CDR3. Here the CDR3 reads CASSQQIAGTYEQYF. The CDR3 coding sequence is TGCGCCAGCAGCCAGCAGATAGCGGGAACCTACGAGCAGTACTTC.

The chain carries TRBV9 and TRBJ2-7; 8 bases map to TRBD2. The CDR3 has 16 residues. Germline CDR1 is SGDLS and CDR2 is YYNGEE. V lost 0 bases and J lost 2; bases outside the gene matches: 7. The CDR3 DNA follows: TGTGCCAGCAGCGTAGACGGGGGGGCGATCCCCTACGAGCAGTACTTC. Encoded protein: CASSVDGGAIPYEQYF.

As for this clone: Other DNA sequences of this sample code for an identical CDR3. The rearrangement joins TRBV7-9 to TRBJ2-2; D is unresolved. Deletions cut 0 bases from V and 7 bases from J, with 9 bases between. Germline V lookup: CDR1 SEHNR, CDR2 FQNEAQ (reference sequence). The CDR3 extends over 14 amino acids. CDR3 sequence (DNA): TGTGCCAGCAGCTTAGCGGGGTCTAGCGGGGAGCTGTTTTTT. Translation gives CASSLAGSSGELFF.

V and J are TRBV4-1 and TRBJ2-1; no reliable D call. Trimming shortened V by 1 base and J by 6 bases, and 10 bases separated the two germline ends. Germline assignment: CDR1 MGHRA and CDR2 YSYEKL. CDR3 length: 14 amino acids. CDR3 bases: TGCGCCAGCAGCCAAGCACTCTACGGCAATGAGCAGTTCTTC. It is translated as CASSQALYGNEQFF.

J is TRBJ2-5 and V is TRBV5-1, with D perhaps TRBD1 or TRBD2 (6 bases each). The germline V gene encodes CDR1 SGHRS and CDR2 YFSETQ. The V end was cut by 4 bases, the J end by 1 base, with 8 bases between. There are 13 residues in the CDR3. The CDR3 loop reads CASSGGPQETQYF. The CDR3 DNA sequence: TGCGCCAGCAGCGGGGGGCCCCAAGAGACCCAGTACTTC.

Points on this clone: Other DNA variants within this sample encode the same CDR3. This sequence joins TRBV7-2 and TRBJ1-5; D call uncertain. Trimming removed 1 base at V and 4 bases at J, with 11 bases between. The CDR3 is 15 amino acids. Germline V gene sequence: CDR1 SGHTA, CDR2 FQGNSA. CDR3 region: CASSLVGGGNQPQHF. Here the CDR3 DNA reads TGTGCCAGCAGCTTAGTTGGAGGCGGAAATCAGCCCCAGCATTTT.

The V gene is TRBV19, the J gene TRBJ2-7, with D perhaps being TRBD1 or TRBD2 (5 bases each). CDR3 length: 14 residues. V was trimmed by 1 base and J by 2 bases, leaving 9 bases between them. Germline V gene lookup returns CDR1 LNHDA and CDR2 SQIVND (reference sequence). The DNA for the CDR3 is TGTGCCAGTAGTATAGCTGGGACGACCTACGAGCAGTACTTC. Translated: CASSIAGTTYEQYF. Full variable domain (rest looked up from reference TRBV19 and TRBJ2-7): DGGITQSPKYLFRKEGQNVTLSCEQNLNHDAMYWYRQDPGQGLRLIYYSQIVNDFQKGDIAEGYSVSREKKESFPLTVTSAQKNPTAFYLCASSIAGTTYEQYFGPGTRLTVT.

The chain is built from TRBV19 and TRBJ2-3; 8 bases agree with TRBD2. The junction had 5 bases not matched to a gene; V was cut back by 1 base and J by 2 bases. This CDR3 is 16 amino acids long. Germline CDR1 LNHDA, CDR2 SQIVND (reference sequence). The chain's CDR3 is CASSIGGRPLTDTQYF. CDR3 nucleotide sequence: TGTGCCAGTAGTATAGGCGGGAGGCCCCTCACAGATACGCAGTATTTT.

CDR3 sequence: CASRTGLQETQYF. The CDR3 bases are TGTGCCAGCAGGACAGGCCTCCAAGAGACCCAGTACTTC. The chain carries TRBV12-3 or TRBV12-4 and TRBJ2-5; maybe TRBD1 (6 bases). Trimming pared 6 bases from V and 1 base from J, leaving 9 bases between. The CDR3 has 13 residues.